A selection of T cell receptor beta chains follows, all from one sample in a study of T cell responses to AZD1222 COVID-19 vaccine. Libraries were prepared by immunoSEQ multiplex PCR; TCRdb keeps only in-frame clonotypes and omits some of them. The sample shows some 150,000 clones, 80% to 95% of them seen only once. Material: peripheral blood, obtained on day 0 of AZD1222 vaccination. The origin of the receptors is an adult in good health. Each CDR3 is given without its conserved first and last residue. A clone size is listed for some rows: how often the clone was seen (once, few, many), or a class if it is expanded.

CDR3 length,V gene,J gene,clone size,CDR3 protein
15,TRBV28,TRBJ2-2,once,ASSSGQMLWNTGELF
12,TRBV3-1/TRBV3-2,TRBJ1-5,-,ASSPGTGTQPQH
14,TRBV5-4,TRBJ2-2,-,ASSLSGQGNTGELF
14,TRBV24-1,TRBJ2-1,few,ATSDRLASSYNEQF
13,TRBV5-1,TRBJ2-1,-,ASSLETGGGNEQF
13,TRBV28,TRBJ1-4,-,ASGANHATNEKLF
14,TRBV5-4,TRBJ2-2,-,ASSQPLGASGGELF
14,TRBV27,TRBJ2-1,-,ASRSSSGSLYNEQF
12,TRBV5-1,TRBJ1-1,-,ASSTGGYYTEAF
12,TRBV29-1,TRBJ1-2,-,SVAGQGYSYGYT
12,TRBV2,TRBJ1-1,once,ASSPTGSGAEAF
12,TRBV7-9,TRBJ2-5,-,ASSLASGQETQY
14,TRBV7-9,TRBJ1-3,once,ASSPMTGGSGNTIY
12,TRBV25-1,TRBJ2-7,once,ASNEGQGSYEQY
10,TRBV5-6,TRBJ2-3,-,ASSLPGDTQY
11,TRBV6-5,TRBJ2-2,-,ASSYKPTGELF
10,TRBV6-1,TRBJ2-7,-,ASSEEIYEQY
14,TRBV5-4,TRBJ2-5,-,ASSLTAGTGIKTQY
12,TRBV6-5,TRBJ1-4,-,ASSYGQGNEKLF
11,TRBV6-1,TRBJ2-7,-,ASSIAGTHEQY
14,TRBV4-1,TRBJ2-1,once,ASSQDRGREPNEQF
12,TRBV7-9,TRBJ2-7,-,ASSPWLAPYEQY
13,TRBV2,TRBJ1-2,few,ASSVHRGEGYGYT
15,TRBV28,TRBJ2-7,-,ASSFQPTSAGSYEQY
11,TRBV27,TRBJ2-2,-,AVRQGWDGELF
12,TRBV28,TRBJ1-4,-,ASSLTSPGGKLF
11,TRBV5-5,TRBJ2-7,-,ASSSRGKDEQY
14,TRBV5-6,TRBJ2-3,-,ASSFGTPAPRDTQY
16,TRBV5-6,TRBJ1-2,-,ASSHLVADLRGVLGYT
14,TRBV13,TRBJ1-3,-,ASSSPSGPSGNTIY